There are a few counts of the clone carrying this TCR beta chain. No antigen is known for it. Here immunoSEQ multiplex PCR was the method, and the copy in TCRdb shows in-frame clones only, minus some. The sample holds about 3,800 clones, about 85% seen once. This record comes from a study of brain metastases from non-small cell lung cancer. The germline V gene encodes CDR1 LGHNT and CDR2 FRNRAP. V lost 2 bases and J lost 7, with 14 bases in between. The CDR3 spans 15 residues. Regarding the study as a whole: Metastases had sparse T cells but largely shared repertoires with primaries. T-cell infiltration was lower in brain metastases than primaries (P < 0.001).

Input material: primary lung tumor tissue. The receptor's source is a donor over 35 with non-small cell lung cancer. The rearrangement links TRBV12-5 to TRBJ1-4; D is unclear. The CDR3 spells CASGLRERRTEKLFF. CDR3 DNA sequence: TGTGCTAGTGGTTTGAGGGAACGCAGGACTGAAAAACTGTTTTTT.